This T cell receptor beta chain was retrieved from a study of blood T cells in healthy people across ages. Trimming at V came to 2 bases and at J to 1 base, leaving 8 bases not matched to a gene. Germline V lookup: CDR1 MNHEY, CDR2 SVGAGI. This CDR3 spans 17 amino acids. There were healthy Caucasian individuals from Russia, aged about 6 to 90, serving as donors. Drawn from each donor were 8.5 to 10 milliliters of peripheral blood. Note on this clonotype: The antigen remains undetermined.

Study results and limitations: TCR beta diversity correlated strongly with naive T cell percentage.

Alongside a J-beta primer mix, a sample-barcoded 5' primer served in a second PCR lasting about 7 to 11 cycles. A template-switch adaptor containing 12 random nucleotides labeled each cDNA molecule. TCRdb processed the 5' RACE reads anew with MiXCR; each CDR3 protein has one entry. The sample holds approximately 850,000 distinct CDR3 sequences, 40% to 50% seen once. The TCR sequence derives from a man in his sixties in good health. The sequenced sample consisted of blood. The chain carries TRBV6-5 and TRBJ2-3; TRBD2 agrees at 8 bases. The CDR3 here is CASSYLTGLARTDTQYF. The CDR3 DNA follows: TGTGCCAGCAGTTACCTTACCGGACTAGCCCGCACAGATACGCAGTATTTT.